This TCR beta chain was sequenced for a study of sequential checkpoint blockade in melanoma. The overall study: Randomization was 1:1 between first-line nivolumab→ipilimumab and ipilimumab→nivolumab. Roughly 22 patients had matched tumor biopsies before treatment and at week 13 after nivolumab or ipilimumab alone.

TCRdb keeps only in-frame clones here, not all; method: immunoSEQ multiplex PCR. The profile covers approximately 20,000 clones, with around 24% appearing a single time and about 7% taken by the ten largest. As for treatment: randomized to nivolumab then ipilimumab (arm A) or the reverse (arm B). A remark on this clone: The read stops 1 residue short of the end of the CDR3; the missing end is completed from the germline J gene.

This CDR3 has 14 amino acids. Germline assignment: CDR1 ENHRY and CDR2 SYGVKD. Trimming cost V 2 bases and J 3 bases, with 9 bases left between them. The receptor's source is a human donor with melanoma. The chain has TRBV10-3 and TRBJ2-3; D is possibly TRBD2 (6 bases). The sample was tumor tissue (inferred from file names), taken from a patient given nivolumab and ipilimumab in sequence. Partial CDR3 DNA: TGTGCCATCAGTGAGCCCGGGACTACAGATACGCAGTAT. Amino acid sequence: CAISEPGTTDTQY. In full, the CDR3 is CAISEPGTTDTQYF.